This T cell receptor beta chain was recorded in a study of blood T cell repertoires in COVID-19. Repertoires were generated with immunoSEQ multiplex PCR, while TCRdb's copy carries only in-frame clones and drops some. The sample consists of about 350,000 clones, roughly 86% of them appearing once. The CDR3 has 15 amino acids. Trimming cost V 5 bases and J 5 bases, with 18 bases left between them. Germline V gene data show CDR1 as SGHNT and CDR2 as YENEEA. Sequenced material: PBMCs or T cells enriched from blood (not recorded which). The clonotype originates from a woman aged 25-40 years who had been exposed to COVID-19. The chain links TRBV11-3 to TRBJ2-5, with D perhaps matching TRBD2 (7 bases). The CDR3 bases are TGTGCCAGCAGCCCCCGGGAAGGGGGGGAGGAGACCCAGTACTTC. Its protein is CASSPREGGEETQYF.